Reported below is one T cell receptor beta chain. Its antigen is still unknown. The conserved closing phenylalanine or tryptophan is absent in this CDR3, likely reflecting a read error. This sample's RNA came from whole unsorted tissue. More than 3 cm separated this lung sample from the edge of the tumor. Chemotherapy-naive patients with new lung cancer underwent thoracic surgery in China, August–late 2014. This sample is drawn from a study of tumor and adjacent non-tumor tissue in lung cancer. Study-level background: The cohort had 12 to 13 adenocarcinoma, a couple of squamous cell and 1 small cell patients. Study results and limitations: Top 100 clones took a larger repertoire share in normal lung. Tumor tissue had significantly higher TCR diversity than normal lung.

A modified ARM-PCR protocol with three rounds of nested PCR amplified TCRbeta. TCRdb redid the calling of the multiplex PCR reads with MiXCR, one entry per CDR3 protein. The sample holds 98,000 or so distinct CDR3 sequences, roughly 78% seen once. V lost 5 bases, J lost 5 bases, and 15 bases lay in between. CDR3 length: 15 amino acids. Germline CDR1 reads MGHRA; CDR2 reads YSYEKL. The rearrangement links TRBV4-1 to TRBJ2-2; D tentatively fits TRBD1 or TRBD2 (6 bases each). The sequenced sample consisted of distant non-tumor lung tissue. The TCR was taken from a man aged 60 to 75 with small cell lung cancer. The CDR3 DNA follows: TGCGCCAGCAGCAACAGGGAGGCCTATACCGGGGAGCTGTTTTTG. This codes for CASSNREAYTGELFL.